Shown below are 18 T cell receptor beta chains from a single sample sequenced in a study of blood T cell repertoires in COVID-19 (dated by TCRdb to the early 2020s). The library was produced with the immunoSEQ multiplex PCR assay. In TCRdb, the immuneACCESS table is reduced to in-frame sequences with V and J assigned. These tables do not hold every clone; where another copy was compared, an unresolved V gene accounts for under half, and the others remain unexplained. The sample records some 220,000 clones, roughly four fifths of which are singletons. The ten top clones hold about 5.6% of the sample. Sequenced material: peripheral blood. The receptor set was obtained from a woman in her 70s with COVID-19, enrolled during active disease.

V and J are TRBV11-2 and TRBJ2-1, with TRBD2 identical over 9 bases. V dropped 3 bases and J dropped 6; count of bases not matched to a gene: 6. The CDR3 runs 15 residues. Germline assignment: CDR1 SGHAT and CDR2 FQNNGV. DNA for the CDR3: TGTGCCAGCAGCTTCGTAGCGGGAGTAGGCAATGAGCAGTTCTTC. It translates to CASSFVAGVGNEQFF. Full variable domain (outside the CDR3, taken from reference TRBV11-2 and TRBJ2-1): EAGVAQSPRYKIIEKRQSVAFWCNPISGHATLYWYQQILGQGPKLLIQFQNNGVVDDSQLPKDRFSAERLKGVDSTLKIQPAKLEDSAVYLCASSFVAGVGNEQFFGPGTRLTVL.

The chain employs TRBV28 and TRBJ1-6; D gene ambiguous. The CDR3 is 12 amino acids. V lost 6 bases and J 10 bases, leaving 10 bases between the germline ends. Germline loops: CDR1 MDHEN, CDR2 SYDVKM. CDR3 sequence (DNA): TGTGCCAGCAGAGTCGGGGTCTCACCCCTCCACTTT. It translates to CASRVGVSPLHF. Filled out from reference TRBV28 and TRBJ1-6, the complete variable domain reads DVKVTQSSRYLVKRTGEKVFLECVQDMDHENMFWYRQDPGLGLRLIYFSYDVKMKEKGDIPEGYSVSREKKERFSLILESASTNQTSMYLCASRVGVSPLHFGNGTRLTVT.

CDR3 bases: TGTGCCAGCAGCCTCAACACAGGGAAAGCTTTCTTT. The encoded protein is CASSLNTGKAFF. V gene TRBV12-3 or TRBV12-4 combines with J gene TRBJ1-1; possibly TRBD1 for D (6 bases). The CDR3 covers 12 residues. Trimming shortened V by 6 bases and J by 9 bases, and 14 bases separated the two germline ends.

J is TRBJ1-1 and V is TRBV2; 7 bases map to TRBD1. V lost 4 bases and J lost 11; bases outside the gene matches: 13. There are 14 residues in the CDR3. Germline values: CDR1 SNHLY, CDR2 FYNNEI. In DNA form, the CDR3 reads TGTGCCAGCAGTGTGGAGACAGGGACTAGTGGGGCTTTCTTT. Translation: CASSVETGTSGAFF.

This clone was observed a single time. At one of its ends the junction is not consistent with the germline gene, which may arise from a read error. The chain recombines TRBV7-2 with TRBJ1-3; a weak D match, TRBD1 (6 bases). The germline CDR1 and CDR2 sequences are SGHTA and FQGNSA. CDR3 length: 15 residues. The CDR3 bases are TGTGCCAGCAGCTTAGGCGGACAGTCTGGGAACACCATATATTTT. This gives the protein CASSLGGQSGNTIYF. The entire variable domain, with the rest obtained from reference TRBV7-2 and TRBJ1-3, is as follows: GAGVSQSPSNKVTEKGKDVELRCDPISGHTALYWYRQSLGQGLEFLIYFQGNSAPDKSGLPSDRFSAERTGGSVSTLTIQRTQQEDSAVYLCASSLGGQSGNTIYFGEGSWLTVV.

The V and J genes are TRBV10-1 and TRBJ2-1; D remains ambiguous. There are 12 residues in the CDR3. Germline lookup yields CDR1 WNHNN and CDR2 SYGVQD (reference sequence). V was cut by 3 bases and J by 3 bases, with 3 bases left in between. The CDR3 protein is CASSDSYNEQFF. DNA of the CDR3: TGCGCCAGCAGTGATAGCTACAATGAGCAGTTCTTC.

This clone was recorded once. Within the sample, other DNA sequences also encode this same CDR3. This chain links TRBV18 with TRBJ2-7; no clear D gene. The CDR3 is 15 residues long. CDR1 is KGHSH and CDR2 is LQKENI in the germline V gene. The ends were cut back, 3 bases at V and 0 bases at J, with 12 bases in the middle. CDR3 sequence reads: CASSPGQPNSYEQYF. The CDR3 DNA sequence: TGTGCCAGCTCACCGGGCCAACCGAACTCCTACGAGCAGTACTTC.

V and J are TRBV5-5 and TRBJ1-3; D possibly corresponds to TRBD1 (6 bases). CDR1 SGHKS and CDR2 YYEKEE come from the germline V gene (reference sequence). The CDR3 length is 15 residues. V lost 0 bases, J lost 2 bases, and 9 bases lay in between. The CDR3 region is CASSLVGGAGNTIYF. The CDR3 coding sequence is TGTGCCAGCAGCTTGGTAGGGGGAGCTGGAAACACCATATATTTT.

The V call is TRBV28, the J call TRBJ1-2, with D possibly TRBD1 on 5 matching bases. The CDR3 has 13 amino acids. V gave up 2 bases and J gave up 7 bases, with 11 bases separating them. CDR1 is MDHEN and CDR2 is SYDVKM in the germline V gene. The DNA for the CDR3 is TGTGCCAGCAGTTTAGGGGCCAAACCTGGCTACACCTTC. Translation gives CASSLGAKPGYTF.

The chain carries TRBV11-3 and TRBJ2-7; a possible D gene is TRBD2 (6 bases). CDR3 length: 14 residues. From germline, CDR1 is SGHNT and CDR2 YENEEA. With 4 bases removed from V and 4 bases from J, the gap between germline ends came to 14 bases. CDR3 in DNA: TGTGCCAGCAGCTCGGGGGTGAGTCCATACGAGCAGTACTTC. It yields the protein CASSSGVSPYEQYF. The variable domain in full, with the rest retrieved from reference TRBV11-3 and TRBJ2-7, is EAGVVQSPRYKIIEKKQPVAFWCNPISGHNTLYWYLQNLGQGPELLIRYENEEAVDDSQLPKDRFSAERLKGVDSTLKIQPAELGDSAVYLCASSSGVSPYEQYFGPGTRLTVT.

This clone was detected only a few times. This chain connects TRBV4-2 to TRBJ2-1, with TRBD2 matching over 9 bases. Germline values: CDR1 LGHNA, CDR2 YNFKEQ. V shed 2 bases and J 10 bases; nucleotides not matched to a gene: 12. The CDR3 contains 16 residues. CDR3 in amino acids: CASSQSNPSGMAEQFF. In nucleotides, the CDR3 is TGTGCCAGCAGCCAATCGAATCCTAGCGGGATGGCGGAGCAGTTCTTC.

The chain is built from TRBV9 and TRBJ2-1, with 13 bases lining up with TRBD2. The V segment lost 3 bases and the J segment 0 bases; nucleotides outside the gene matches: 12. The length of the CDR3 is 20 residues. CDR1 is SGDLS, CDR2 YYNGEE, per germline. As DNA, the CDR3 is TGTGCCAGCAGCGGGGCGGGGACTAGCGGGACCTCGAGCTCCTACAATGAGCAGTTCTTC. This gives the protein CASSGAGTSGTSSSYNEQFF.

The chain is built from TRBV5-1 and TRBJ2-1; maybe TRBD1 (6 bases). The CDR3 contains 15 residues. V shed 0 bases and J shed 10 bases, with 17 bases lying between them. The germline V gene has CDR1 SGHRS and CDR2 YFSETQ. Here the CDR3 reads CASSLAGALSGEQFF. CDR3 DNA: TGCGCCAGCAGCTTGGCAGGGGCCCTATCGGGGGAGCAGTTCTTC. The complete variable domain, with remaining parts taken from reference TRBV5-1 and TRBJ2-1, reads KAGVTQTPRYLIKTRGQQVTLSCSPISGHRSVSWYQQTPGQGLQFLFEYFSETQRNKGNFPGRFSGRQFSNSRSEMNVSTLELGDSALYLCASSLAGALSGEQFFGPGTRLTVL.

V usage is TRBV6-2 or TRBV6-3 and J usage is TRBJ2-1, with TRBD2 matching 9 bases. CDR1 is MNHEY, CDR2 SVGEGT, per germline. CDR3 length: 16 residues. Trimming cost V 2 bases and J 1 base; bases outside gene matches: 3. The CDR3 DNA is TGTGCCAGCAGTTACGGCGCGGGAGGGTCCTACAATGAGCAGTTCTTC. Its translation is CASSYGAGGSYNEQFF.

This chain links TRBV11-2 with TRBJ2-1, with TRBD2 matching over 9 bases. From germline, CDR1 is SGHAT and CDR2 FQNNGV. The CDR3 sequence is 17 residues long. The trim removed 2 bases at V and 0 bases at J, leaving 5 bases unmatched. CDR3 sequence reads: CASSLRIAGASYNEQFF. The CDR3 nucleotides are TGTGCCAGCAGCTTAAGAATAGCGGGGGCCTCCTACAATGAGCAGTTCTTC.

The V gene is TRBV10-3, the J gene TRBJ1-2; D remains unclear. CDR1 is ENHRY, CDR2 SYGVKD, per germline. The CDR3 covers 15 residues. Trimming left V 4 bases short and J 4 bases short, with 16 bases between. The CDR3 bases are TGTGCCATCAGTGGGGCAGATCAGATGGCCTATGGCTACACCTTC. Its translation: CAISGADQMAYGYTF.

The rearrangement links TRBV5-1 to TRBJ2-7; the D is unclear. Trimming left V 0 bases short and J 2 bases short, with 9 bases between. Germline assignment: CDR1 SGHRS and CDR2 YFSETQ. The CDR3 totals 14 residues. Written as DNA, the CDR3 is TGCGCCAGCAGCTTGGGAGGAGAGGCCTACGAGCAGTACTTC. Its protein product is CASSLGGEAYEQYF.

The CDR3: CASSLTSGGGGELFF. CDR3 DNA: TGCGCCAGCAGCTTGACTAGCGGAGGGGGCGGGGAGCTGTTTTTT. The genes are TRBV5-1 and TRBJ2-2; TRBD2 aligns across 8 bases. CDR1 is SGHRS, CDR2 YFSETQ, per germline. This CDR3 has 15 amino acids. Trimming cost V 1 base and J 7 bases; bases outside gene matches: 6. The variable domain in full, with the rest retrieved from reference TRBV5-1 and TRBJ2-2, is KAGVTQTPRYLIKTRGQQVTLSCSPISGHRSVSWYQQTPGQGLQFLFEYFSETQRNKGNFPGRFSGRQFSNSRSEMNVSTLELGDSALYLCASSLTSGGGGELFFGEGSRLTVL.